This T cell receptor (beta chain) was identified during a study of graft-versus-host responses after intestinal transplantation. General observations from the study: Researchers found GvH clones in recipient marrow, and some showed up first in ileum or blood.

This clone showed up just a few times. The table came from immunoSEQ multiplex PCR; TCRdb's copy has only in-frame clones and leaves some out. The sample shows some 15,000 clones, approximately 30% of them seen only once. Germline V gives CDR1 SGHRS, CDR2 YFSETQ. V lost 0 bases, J lost 0 bases, and 10 bases lay in between. CDR3 size: 15 residues. This chain links TRBV5-1 with TRBJ2-7; D tentatively fits TRBD1 or TRBD2 (5 bases each). The sample consisted of alloreactive CD4+ T cells from a mixed lymphocyte reaction culture, taken before intestinal transplant. As for subset: CFSE-low proliferating T cells sorted from approximately six-day pre-transplant mixed lymphocyte reaction (GvH or HvG direction). The TCR comes from a human patient who received an intestinal transplant. The CDR3 nucleotides read TGCGCCAGCAGCTTGGACGGGGCCAGCTCCTACGAGCAGTACTTC. It translates to CASSLDGASSYEQYF.